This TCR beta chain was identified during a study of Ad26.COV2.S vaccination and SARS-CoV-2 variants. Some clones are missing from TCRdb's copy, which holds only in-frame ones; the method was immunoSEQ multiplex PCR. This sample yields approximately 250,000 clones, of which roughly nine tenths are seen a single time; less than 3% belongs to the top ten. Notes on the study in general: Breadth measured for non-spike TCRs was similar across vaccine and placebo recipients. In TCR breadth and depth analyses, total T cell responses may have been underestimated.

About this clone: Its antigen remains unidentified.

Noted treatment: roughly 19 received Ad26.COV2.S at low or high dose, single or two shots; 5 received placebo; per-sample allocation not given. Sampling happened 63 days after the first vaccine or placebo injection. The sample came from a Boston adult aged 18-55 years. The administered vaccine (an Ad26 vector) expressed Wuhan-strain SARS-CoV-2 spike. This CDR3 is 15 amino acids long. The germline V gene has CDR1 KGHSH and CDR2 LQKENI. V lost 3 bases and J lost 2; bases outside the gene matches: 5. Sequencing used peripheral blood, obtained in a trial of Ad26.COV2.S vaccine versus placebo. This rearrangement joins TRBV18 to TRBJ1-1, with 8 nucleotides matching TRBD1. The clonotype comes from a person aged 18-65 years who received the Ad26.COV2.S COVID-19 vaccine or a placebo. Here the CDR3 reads CASSPRQGRNTEAFF. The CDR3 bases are TGTGCCAGCTCACCGCGACAGGGGCGAAACACTGAAGCTTTCTTT.